The 3 T cell receptor beta chains below all came from one sample that was sequenced in a study of STAT5B mutations in CD4+ large granular lymphocyte leukemia. The repertoire was sequenced with immunoSEQ multiplex PCR; TCRdb's copy has only in-frame clones and lacks some. The sample shows around 48,000 clones, about three quarters of them seen only once. Sequencing used CD4+ T cells from blood buffy coats. Every receptor here comes from a human donor in good health.

The V gene is TRBV6-5, the J gene TRBJ1-4; D ambiguous. V lost 4 bases and J lost 4, with 4 bases in between. The germline gives CDR1 MNHEY, CDR2 SVGAGI. The length of the CDR3 is 12 residues. The CDR3 protein is CASSSINEKLFF. CDR3 bases: TGTGCCAGCAGTTCGATTAATGAAAAACTGTTTTTT.

The chain uses TRBV2 and TRBJ2-5, with D possibly matching TRBD2 (5 bases). The CDR3 is 16 amino acids. V lost 3 bases and J lost 7, with 21 bases in between. The germline gives CDR1 SNHLY, CDR2 FYNNEI. CDR3 region: CASSEYSGKSGTTQYF. The CDR3 DNA reads TGTGCCAGCAGTGAGTACTCGGGCAAAAGCGGTACGACCCAGTACTTC.

The rearrangement joins TRBV2 to TRBJ1-5; 7 bases fit TRBD1. Unmatched junction bases numbered 10, after V lost 8 bases and J lost 0 bases. Germline assignment: CDR1 SNHLY and CDR2 FYNNEI. The CDR3 is made up of 16 amino acids. The CDR3 reads CASGGTASYSNQPQHF. CDR3 sequence (DNA): TGTGCCAGCGGTGGGACAGCCTCCTATAGCAATCAGCCCCAGCATTTT.